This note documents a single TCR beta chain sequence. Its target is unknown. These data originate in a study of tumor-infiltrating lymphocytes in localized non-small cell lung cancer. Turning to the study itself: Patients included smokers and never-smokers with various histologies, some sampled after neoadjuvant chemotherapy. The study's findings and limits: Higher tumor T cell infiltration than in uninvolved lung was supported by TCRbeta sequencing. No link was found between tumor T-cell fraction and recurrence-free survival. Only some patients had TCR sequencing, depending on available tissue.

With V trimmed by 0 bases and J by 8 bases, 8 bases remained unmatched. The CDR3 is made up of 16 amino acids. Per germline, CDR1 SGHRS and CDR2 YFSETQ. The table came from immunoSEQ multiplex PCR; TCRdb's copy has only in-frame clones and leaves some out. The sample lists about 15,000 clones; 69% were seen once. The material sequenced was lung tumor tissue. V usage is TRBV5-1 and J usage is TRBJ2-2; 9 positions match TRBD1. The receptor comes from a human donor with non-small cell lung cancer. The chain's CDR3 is CASSLDRGRFTGELFF. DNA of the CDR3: TGCGCCAGCAGCTTGGACAGGGGGCGGTTTACGGGGGAGCTGTTTTTT.